This T cell receptor beta chain stems from a study of T cells in Graves' hyperthyroidism and ophthalmopathy. General observations from the study: It was a median approximately 7.1 months before onset that the model predicted ophthalmopathy.

Amplification yielded TCR beta CDR3 regions, with RNA transcripts as the source. RT-PCR in the first round (using the HTBI primer set) targeted the TCR CDR3. One entry per CDR3 protein results from TCRdb running MiXCR on the multiplex PCR reads. Seen here are roughly 650,000 distinct CDR3 sequences, 16% observed once, and the top ten hold roughly 3.3%. Ophthalmopathy patients had moderate-to-severe active disease, CAS ≥3, NOSPECS ≥4, and disease duration under 3 months. The PBMCs studied were ones that came from 10 ml fresh peripheral blood. CDR1 is SEHNR, CDR2 FQNEAQ, per germline (reference sequence). V was shortened by 1 base and J by 5 bases, with 15 bases between the two germline ends. CDR3 length: 16 residues. This clonotype was recorded at least ten times. No antigen is known for it.

What was sequenced was blood. The chain carries TRBV7-9 and TRBJ2-1; maybe TRBD1 (6 bases). This clonotype was obtained from a woman in her 40s with Graves' ophthalmopathy. CDR3: CASSLVGRGINNEQFF. CDR3 nucleotides: TGTGCCAGCAGCTTAGTGGGCAGGGGAATCAACAATGAGCAGTTCTTC.